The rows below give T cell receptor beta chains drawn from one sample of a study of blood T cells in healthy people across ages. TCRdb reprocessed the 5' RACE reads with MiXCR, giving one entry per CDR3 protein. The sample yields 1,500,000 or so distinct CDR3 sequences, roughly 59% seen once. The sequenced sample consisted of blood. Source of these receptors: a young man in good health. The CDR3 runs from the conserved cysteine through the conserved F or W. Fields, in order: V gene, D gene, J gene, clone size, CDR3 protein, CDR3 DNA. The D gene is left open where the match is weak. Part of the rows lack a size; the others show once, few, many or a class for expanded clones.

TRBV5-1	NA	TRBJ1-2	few	CASSHIRGYGRASYGYTF	TGCGCCAGCAGCCATATTCGAGGATATGGCCGGGCGAGCTATGGCTACACCTTC
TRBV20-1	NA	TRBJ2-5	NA	CSARGGQSQETQYF	TGCAGTGCTAGAGGAGGACAATCCCAAGAGACCCAGTACTTC
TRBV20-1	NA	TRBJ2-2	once	CSARSRAKELFF	TGCAGTGCTAGAAGTCGGGCCAAAGAGCTGTTTTTT
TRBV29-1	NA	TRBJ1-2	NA	CSVEESWGAPYTF	TGCAGCGTTGAAGAAAGTTGGGGGGCACCCTACACCTTC
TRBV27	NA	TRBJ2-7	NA	CASSTTGNEQYF	TGTGCCAGCAGTACCACGGGGAACGAGCAGTACTTC
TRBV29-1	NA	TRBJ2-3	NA	CSVEGVGYTDTQYF	TGCAGCGTTGAGGGGGTCGGTTACACAGATACGCAGTATTTT
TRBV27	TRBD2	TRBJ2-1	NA	CASSPRTSGTSSYNEQFF	TGTGCCAGCAGTCCTCGGACTAGCGGTACCAGCTCCTACAATGAGCAGTTCTTC
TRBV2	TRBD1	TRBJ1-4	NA	CAGRQGPNEKLFF	TGTGCCGGCAGACAGGGGCCGAACGAAAAACTGTTTTTT
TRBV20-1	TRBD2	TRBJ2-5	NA	CSATSGGEETQYF	TGCAGTGCGACTAGCGGGGGGGAAGAGACCCAGTACTTC
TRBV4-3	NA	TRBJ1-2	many	CASSQDLGGYGYTF	TGCGCCAGCAGCCAAGATTTGGGGGGTTACGGCTACACCTTC
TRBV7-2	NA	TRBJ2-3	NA	CASSPRAVGVDTQYF	TGTGCCAGCAGCCCACGTGCAGTAGGGGTGGATACGCAGTATTTT
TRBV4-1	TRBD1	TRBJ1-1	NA	CASSQTGGMLTEAFF	TGCGCCAGCAGCCAAACAGGGGGCATGCTCACTGAAGCTTTCTTT
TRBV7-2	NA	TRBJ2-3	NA	CASSLAIGDTDTRYF	TGTGCCAGCAGCTTAGCAATAGGGGACACGGATACGCGGTATTTT
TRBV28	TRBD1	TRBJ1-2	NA	CASRLRGRARGYTF	TGTGCCAGCAGGTTGAGGGGGCGTGCGCGAGGCTACACCTTC
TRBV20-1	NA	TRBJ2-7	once	CSARPRGIPYEQYF	TGCAGTGCTAGACCCAGGGGTATCCCCTACGAGCAGTACTTC
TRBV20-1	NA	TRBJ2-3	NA	CSASGKLRRTDTQYF	TGCAGTGCTAGCGGAAAGCTTCGGCGTACAGATACGCAGTATTTT
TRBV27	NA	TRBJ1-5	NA	CASSFEQFQPQHF	TGTGCCAGCAGTTTTGAGCAGTTTCAGCCCCAGCATTTT
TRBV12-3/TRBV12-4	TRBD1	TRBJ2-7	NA	CASSLGQGNSYEQYF	TGTGCCAGCAGCTTGGGACAGGGTAACTCCTACGAGCAGTACTTC
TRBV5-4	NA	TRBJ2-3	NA	CASSPGAGADTDTQYF	TGTGCCAGCAGCCCAGGGGCAGGGGCGGACACAGATACGCAGTATTTT
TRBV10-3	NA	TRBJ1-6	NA	CAISDAGYNSPLHF	TGTGCCATCAGTGATGCAGGGTACAATTCACCCCTCCACTTT
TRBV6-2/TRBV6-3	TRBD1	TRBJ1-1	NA	CASSFGSGGGGAFF	TGTGCCAGCAGTTTTGGGTCAGGGGGCGGTGGAGCTTTCTTT
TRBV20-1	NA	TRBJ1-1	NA	CSATRTGNEAFF	TGCAGTGCTACACGGACGGGAAATGAAGCTTTCTTT
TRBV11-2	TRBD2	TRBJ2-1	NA	CASSVEGGSSYNEQFF	TGTGCCAGCAGCGTGGAGGGAGGGAGCTCCTACAATGAGCAGTTCTTC
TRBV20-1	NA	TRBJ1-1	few	CSAQTENTEAFF	TGCAGTGCCCAGACAGAAAACACTGAAGCTTTCTTT
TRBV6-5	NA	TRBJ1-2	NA	CASRVEGGHTF	TGTGCCAGCAGGGTCGAGGGTGGCCACACCTTC
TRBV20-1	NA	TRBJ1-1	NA	CSAKGERGINTEAFF	TGCAGTGCTAAGGGGGAGAGGGGGATAAACACTGAAGCTTTCTTT
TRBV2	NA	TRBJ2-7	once	CASTISGEQYF	TGTGCCAGCACCATAAGCGGCGAGCAGTACTTC
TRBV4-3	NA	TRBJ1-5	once	CASSQDHTGTNQPQHF	TGCGCCAGCAGCCAAGATCACACAGGGACGAATCAGCCCCAGCATTTT
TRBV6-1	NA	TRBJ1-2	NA	CASRPGLNGGYTF	TGTGCCAGCAGACCTGGGCTGAACGGTGGCTACACCTTC
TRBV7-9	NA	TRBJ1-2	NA	CASSFTSVNYGYTF	TGTGCCAGCAGCTTTACTTCAGTTAACTATGGCTACACCTTC
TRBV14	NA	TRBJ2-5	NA	CASSQDYRGLRGETQYF	TGTGCCAGCAGCCAAGACTACCGGGGCCTAAGGGGAGAGACCCAGTACTTC
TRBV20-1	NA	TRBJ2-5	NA	CSARDPWWAIETQYF	TGCAGTGCTAGAGACCCCTGGTGGGCGATAGAGACCCAGTACTTC
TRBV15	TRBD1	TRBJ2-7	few	CATSNCQGANMAYEQYF	TGTGCCACCAGCAATTGTCAGGGGGCCAACATGGCTTACGAGCAGTACTTC
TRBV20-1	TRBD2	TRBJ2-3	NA	CSARGERGPFTDTQYF	TGCAGTGCTAGAGGCGAGCGGGGGCCGTTCACAGATACGCAGTATTTT
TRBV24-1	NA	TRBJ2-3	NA	CATSDLDTPDTDTQYF	TGTGCCACCAGTGATTTGGACACGCCCGATACAGATACGCAGTATTTT
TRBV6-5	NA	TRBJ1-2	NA	CASSRVKGHGYTF	TGTGCCAGCAGCCGGGTGAAAGGTCATGGCTACACCTTC
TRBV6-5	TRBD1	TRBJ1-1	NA	CASSGYRGDTEAFF	TGTGCCAGCAGCGGATACAGGGGTGACACTGAAGCTTTCTTT
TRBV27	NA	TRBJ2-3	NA	CASSAGGLDTQYF	TGTGCCAGCAGTGCCGGGGGGCTGGATACGCAGTATTTT
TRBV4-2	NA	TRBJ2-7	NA	CASSQGRSLYEQYF	TGTGCCAGCAGCCAAGGCCGGTCTTTGTACGAGCAGTACTTC
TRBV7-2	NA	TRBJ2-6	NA	CASSLSITLGPSGANVLTF	TGTGCCAGCAGCTTATCGATAACTTTAGGTCCTTCTGGGGCCAACGTCCTGACTTTC
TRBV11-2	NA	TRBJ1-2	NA	CACSFPGGSVGGYTF	TGTGCCTGCAGCTTCCCCGGGGGGTCGGTTGGTGGCTACACCTTC
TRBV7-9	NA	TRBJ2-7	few	CASSSSPGLGAYEQYF	TGTGCCAGCAGCTCTAGTCCAGGGTTGGGGGCCTACGAGCAGTACTTC
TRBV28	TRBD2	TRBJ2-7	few	CASSFIAGGTYEQYF	TGTGCCAGCAGTTTTATTGCGGGGGGGACCTACGAGCAGTACTTC
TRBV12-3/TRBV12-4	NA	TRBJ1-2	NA	CASSLRSDYTF	TGTGCCAGCAGTCTGAGATCTGACTACACCTTC
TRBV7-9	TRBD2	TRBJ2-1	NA	CASSLAGLAGNEQFF	TGTGCCAGCAGCTTAGCGGGACTAGCGGGGAATGAGCAGTTCTTC
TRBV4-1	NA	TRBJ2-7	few	CASSQAVTYEQYF	TGCGCCAGCAGCCAAGCTGTGACCTACGAGCAGTACTTC
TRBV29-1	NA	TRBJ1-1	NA	CSVGGQYTEAFF	TGCAGCGTTGGGGGGCAGTACACTGAAGCTTTCTTT
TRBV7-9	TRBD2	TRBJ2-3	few	CATRWTSGTDTQYF	TGTGCCACCCGATGGACTAGCGGGACAGATACGCAGTATTTT
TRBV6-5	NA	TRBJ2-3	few	CASSYRVFSTDTQYF	TGTGCCAGCAGTTACCGCGTCTTTAGCACAGATACGCAGTATTTT
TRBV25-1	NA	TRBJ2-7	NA	CASRGRSTYEQYF	TGTGCCAGCCGGGGGCGGAGTACCTACGAGCAGTACTTC
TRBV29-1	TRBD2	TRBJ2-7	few	CSVEREGLGEQYF	TGCAGCGTTGAACGGGAGGGCCTGGGCGAGCAGTACTTC
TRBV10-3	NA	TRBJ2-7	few	CAISEGEVHEQYF	TGTGCCATCAGTGAAGGGGAAGTCCACGAGCAGTACTTC
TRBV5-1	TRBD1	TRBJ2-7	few	CASSTGQGIHEQYF	TGCGCCAGCAGCACAGGACAGGGAATCCACGAGCAGTACTTC